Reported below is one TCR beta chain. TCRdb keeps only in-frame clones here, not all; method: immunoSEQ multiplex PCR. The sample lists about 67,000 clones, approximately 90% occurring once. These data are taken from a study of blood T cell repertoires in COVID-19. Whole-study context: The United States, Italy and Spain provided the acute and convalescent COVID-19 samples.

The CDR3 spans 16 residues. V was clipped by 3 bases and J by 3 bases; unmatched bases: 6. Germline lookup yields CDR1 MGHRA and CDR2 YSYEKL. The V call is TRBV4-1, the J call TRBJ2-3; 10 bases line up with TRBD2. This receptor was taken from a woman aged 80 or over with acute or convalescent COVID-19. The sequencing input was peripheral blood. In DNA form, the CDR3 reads TGCGCCAGCAGCCACGAAGTAGCGGGAGGTACAGATACGCAGTATTTT. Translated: CASSHEVAGGTDTQYF.